This T cell receptor beta chain was captured by sequencing in a study of CD8+ T cells in alopecia areata. Study in general: In an open-label trial, patients got 5 to 10 mg tofacitinib twice daily. Tofacitinib ran for 6 to 18 months before 6 months off drug.

Those with alopecia areata gave lesional scalp punch biopsies and peripheral blood. This CDR3 contains 11 residues. CDR1 and CDR2 (germline): MNHNY, SVGAGI (reference sequence). The V and J ends lost 10 bases and 0 bases respectively, with 3 bases between them. cDNA reverse transcribed from extracted RNA served as the sequencing template. This table comes from immunoSEQ multiplex PCR, and its TCRdb copy is limited to in-frame clones, with some not included. This table has around 200,000 clones, roughly 65% appearing once. In its sample, this clone was seen a few times. The sequencing here drew on CD4+ T cells sorted from blood, taken at week 0. The V gene is TRBV6-6, the J gene TRBJ2-2, with no clear D. The sequence came from a human donor with alopecia areata. The CDR3 DNA reads as TGTGCCACCGCGAACACCGGGGAGCTGTTTTTT. It yields the protein CATANTGELFF.